This T cell receptor beta chain was found in a study of cytomegalovirus exposure and HLA in healthy donors. Overall study results and limits: An apparent linkage of common viral pathogens to several of the most significant clusters emerged in a later analysis. Fewer N-insertions (relative to the roughly 610-donor mean) were reportedly seen in an Asian-associated ancestry cluster in a later analysis. TCR beta chains numbering more than 150 were designated cytomegalovirus-associated.

As concerns this clone: Its antigen remains unknown.

Amplification used 60 Vbeta primers and 13 Jbeta primers. Assay used: immunoSEQ multiplex PCR; TCRdb lists only in-frame clones, some missing. The table lists tens of thousands of clones, 60% to 80% of them singletons, with approximately 8.9% in the top ten. The CDR3 is 16 amino acids. The V gene's germline CDR1 is MGHRA and CDR2 YSYEKL. V trimming: 0 bases; J trimming: 6 bases; junction bases outside the gene matches: 3. The source is a man in his sixties in good health and CMV-seronegative. The V gene is TRBV4-1, the J gene TRBJ2-2; 11 bases fit TRBD2. Input material: PBMCs. CDR3: CASSQEALAGAGELFF. CDR3 coding DNA: TGCGCCAGCAGCCAAGAGGCACTAGCGGGAGCCGGGGAGCTGTTTTTT.